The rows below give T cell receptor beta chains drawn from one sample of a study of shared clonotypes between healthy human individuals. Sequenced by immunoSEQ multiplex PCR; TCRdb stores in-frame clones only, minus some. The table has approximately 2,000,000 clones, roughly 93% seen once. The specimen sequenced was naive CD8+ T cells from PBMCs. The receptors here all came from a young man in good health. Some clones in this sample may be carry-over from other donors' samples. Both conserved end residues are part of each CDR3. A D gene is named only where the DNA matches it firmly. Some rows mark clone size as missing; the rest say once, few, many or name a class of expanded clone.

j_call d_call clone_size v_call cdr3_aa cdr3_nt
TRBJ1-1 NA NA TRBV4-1 CASSQLEVGLNTEAFF TGCGCCAGCAGCCAACTGGAGGTAGGGCTGAACACTGAAGCTTTCTTT
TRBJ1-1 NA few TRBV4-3 CASSQDDGEAEAFF TGCGCCAGCAGCCAAGATGACGGGGAGGCTGAAGCTTTCTTT
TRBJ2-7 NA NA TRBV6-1 CASSESWTGAWIEQYF TGTGCCAGCAGTGAATCGTGGACTGGAGCTTGGATCGAGCAGTACTTC
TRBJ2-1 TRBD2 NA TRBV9 CASSDGLGAGGYNEQFF TGTGCCAGCAGCGATGGCCTGGGGGCGGGAGGGTACAATGAGCAGTTCTTC
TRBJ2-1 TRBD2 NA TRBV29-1 CSVDGSSGTYNEQFF TGCAGCGTTGACGGGTCTAGCGGGACCTACAATGAGCAGTTCTTC
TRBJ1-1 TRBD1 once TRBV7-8 CASRPATGGGPNTEAFF TGTGCCAGCAGACCAGCCACAGGGGGCGGGCCGAACACTGAAGCTTTCTTT
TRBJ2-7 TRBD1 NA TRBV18 CASSPWDSPYYEQYF TGTGCCAGCTCCCCCTGGGACAGCCCTTACTACGAGCAGTACTTC
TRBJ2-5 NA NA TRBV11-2 CASSPSGYGHQETQYF TGTGCCAGCAGCCCTAGTGGGTATGGACACCAAGAGACCCAGTACTTC
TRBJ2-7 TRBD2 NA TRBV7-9 CASSLVAGGPYEQYF TGTGCCAGCAGCTTAGTGGCGGGAGGGCCCTACGAGCAGTACTTC
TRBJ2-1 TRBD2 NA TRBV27 CASSLLGAGGPFNEQFF TGTGCCAGCAGTTTACTGGGCGCGGGAGGGCCCTTCAATGAGCAGTTCTTC
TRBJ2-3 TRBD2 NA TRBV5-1 CASSLVAGVSTDTQYF TGCGCCAGCAGCTTGGTAGCGGGAGTGAGCACAGATACGCAGTATTTT
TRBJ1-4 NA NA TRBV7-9 CASSLMPEHPGYEKLFF TGTGCCAGCAGCTTGATGCCGGAGCATCCGGGGTATGAAAAACTGTTTTTT
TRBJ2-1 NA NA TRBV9 CASSGPGAVDEQFF TGTGCCAGCAGCGGCCCCGGGGCGGTGGATGAGCAGTTCTTC
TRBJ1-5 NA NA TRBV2 CASSHFHRDPNQPQHF TGTGCCAGCAGTCACTTCCACAGGGACCCCAATCAGCCCCAGCATTTT
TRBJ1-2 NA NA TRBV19 CASSLFTSYGYTF TGTGCCAGTAGTCTCTTTACCAGCTATGGCTACACCTTC
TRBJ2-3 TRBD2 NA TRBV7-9 CASSLLAGGRTDTQYF TGTGCCAGCAGCTTATTGGCGGGGGGCAGAACAGATACGCAGTATTTT
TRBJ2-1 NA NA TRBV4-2 CASSQEGTQYNEQFF TGTGCCAGCAGCCAAGAAGGGACCCAGTACAATGAGCAGTTCTTC
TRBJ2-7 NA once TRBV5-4 CASSLWAGVERYEQYF TGTGCCAGCAGCTTGTGGGCCGGGGTAGAGCGCTACGAGCAGTACTTC
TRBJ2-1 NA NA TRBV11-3 CASSSEGLMIF TGTGCCAGCAGCTCAGAGGGACTTATGATCTTC
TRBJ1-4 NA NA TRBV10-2 CASRSSTNEKLFF TGCGCCAGCAGGTCCTCAACTAATGAAAAACTGTTTTTT
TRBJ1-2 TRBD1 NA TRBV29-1 CSYSGGQDQGYTF TGCAGCTACAGTGGGGGACAGGATCAAGGCTACACCTTC
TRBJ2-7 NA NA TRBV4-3 CASSPQRTASYEQYF TGCGCCAGCAGCCCCCAAAGGACCGCCTCCTACGAGCAGTACTTC
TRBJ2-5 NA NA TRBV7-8 CASSFPARGQETQYF TGTGCCAGCAGCTTCCCAGCCCGGGGGCAAGAGACCCAGTACTTC
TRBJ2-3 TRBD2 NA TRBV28 CASSLPLASTDTQYF TGTGCCAGCAGTTTACCACTAGCGAGTACAGATACGCAGTATTTT
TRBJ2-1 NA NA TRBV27 CASSPGALSYNEQFF TGTGCCAGCAGCCCCGGGGCGCTCTCCTACAATGAGCAGTTCTTC
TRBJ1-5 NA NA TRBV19 CASYSGQWHF TGTGCCAGCTACTCGGGACAATGGCATTTT
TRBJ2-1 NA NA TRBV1 CTSSQGGERTEYNEQFF TGCACCAGCAGCCAGGGGGGAGAGCGAACGGAGTACAATGAGCAGTTCTTC
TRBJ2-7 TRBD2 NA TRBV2 CASSEGWGLTFSSYEQYF TGTGCCAGCAGTGAAGGTTGGGGACTAACCTTTTCATCCTACGAGCAGTACTTC
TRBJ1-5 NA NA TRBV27 CASSLGGQPQHF TGTGCCAGCAGTTTAGGGGGTCAGCCCCAGCATTTT
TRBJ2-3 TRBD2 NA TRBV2 CATRGGRATDTQYF TGTGCCACCCGCGGAGGGAGGGCCACAGATACGCAGTATTTT
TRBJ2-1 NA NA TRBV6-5 CASSLSSFNEQFF TGTGCCAGCAGTTTGTCGAGTTTTAATGAGCAGTTCTTC
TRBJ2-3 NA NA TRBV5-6 CASTHWGGRPTDTQYF TGTGCCAGCACTCACTGGGGGGGGCGTCCCACAGATACGCAGTATTTT
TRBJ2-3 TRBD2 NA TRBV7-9 CASSLNRGTRAKVTQYF TGTGCCAGCAGCTTAAACCGTGGGACTAGAGCCAAGGTTACGCAGTATTTT
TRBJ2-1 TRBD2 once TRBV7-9 CASSPRTSGRGYNEQFF TGTGCCAGCAGCCCCAGGACTAGCGGGAGAGGGTACAATGAGCAGTTCTTC
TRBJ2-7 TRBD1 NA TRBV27 CASRTGQGSYEQYF TGTGCCAGCAGGACGGGACAGGGTTCCTACGAGCAGTACTTC
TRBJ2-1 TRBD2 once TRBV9 CASSTYGGLARNEQFF TGTGCCAGCAGCACGTACGGGGGGTTGGCGCGCAATGAGCAGTTCTTC
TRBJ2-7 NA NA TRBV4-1 CASSQVRNEQYF TGCGCCAGCAGCCAAGTGCGTAACGAGCAGTACTTC
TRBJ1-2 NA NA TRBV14 CASSQGPGPGGYGYTF TGTGCCAGCAGCCAAGGACCGGGACCGGGAGGCTATGGCTACACCTTC
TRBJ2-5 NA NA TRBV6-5 CASSYSIRGVQETQYF TGTGCCAGCAGTTACTCGATTCGGGGCGTCCAAGAGACCCAGTACTTC
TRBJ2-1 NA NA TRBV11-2 CASSLGILHYNEQFF TGTGCCAGCAGCTTAGGGATACTCCACTACAATGAGCAGTTCTTC
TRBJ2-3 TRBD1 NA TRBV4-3 CASSPQTTGTGGGLSTDTQYF TGCGCCAGCAGCCCCCAAACGACCGGGACAGGGGGTGGTTTAAGCACAGATACGCAGTATTTT
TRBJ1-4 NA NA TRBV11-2 CASSLGTRGKLFF TGTGCCAGCAGCTTAGGAACCCGGGGGAAACTGTTTTTT
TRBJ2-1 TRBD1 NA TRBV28 CASSFQGTGHEQFF TGTGCCAGCAGTTTTCAGGGGACAGGGCATGAGCAGTTCTTC
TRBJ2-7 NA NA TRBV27 CASSLTGTPYEQYF TGTGCCAGCAGTTTAACCGGGACCCCCTACGAGCAGTACTTC
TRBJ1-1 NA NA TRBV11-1 CASSLNDGVYTEAFF TGTGCCAGCAGCTTAAACGATGGGGTTTACACTGAAGCTTTCTTT
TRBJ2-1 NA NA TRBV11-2 CASSSRTNNEQFF TGTGCCAGCAGCTCCCGGACTAACAATGAGCAGTTCTTC
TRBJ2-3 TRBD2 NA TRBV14 CASSLGGLLAGFTDTQYF TGTGCCAGCAGCCTAGGGGGGCTACTAGCGGGGTTCACAGATACGCAGTATTTT
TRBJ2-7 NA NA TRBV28 CASSLLLGSGGKEQYF TGTGCCAGCAGTTTATTATTGGGATCTGGGGGAAAAGAGCAGTACTTC
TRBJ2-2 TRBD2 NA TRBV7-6 CASSPYSGLNTGELFF TGTGCCAGCAGCCCGTATTCGGGACTAAACACCGGGGAGCTGTTTTTT
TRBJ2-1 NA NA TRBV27 CASGDTPPYYNEQFF TGTGCCAGCGGAGATACTCCGCCCTATTACAATGAGCAGTTCTTC
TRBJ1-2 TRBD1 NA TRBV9 CASSGRTGNYGYTF TGTGCCAGCAGCGGAAGGACAGGAAACTATGGCTACACCTTC
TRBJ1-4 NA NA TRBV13 CASSSLGEGGGIREKLFF TGTGCCAGCAGCTCCCTCGGGGAGGGAGGAGGTATTCGTGAAAAACTGTTTTTT
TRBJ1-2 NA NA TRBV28 CASSFIGGGTNYGYTF TGTGCCAGCAGTTTTATCGGGGGAGGTACTAACTATGGCTACACCTTC
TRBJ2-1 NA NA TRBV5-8 CATQRDVIYNEQFF TGTGCCACCCAACGGGACGTCATTTACAATGAGCAGTTCTTC